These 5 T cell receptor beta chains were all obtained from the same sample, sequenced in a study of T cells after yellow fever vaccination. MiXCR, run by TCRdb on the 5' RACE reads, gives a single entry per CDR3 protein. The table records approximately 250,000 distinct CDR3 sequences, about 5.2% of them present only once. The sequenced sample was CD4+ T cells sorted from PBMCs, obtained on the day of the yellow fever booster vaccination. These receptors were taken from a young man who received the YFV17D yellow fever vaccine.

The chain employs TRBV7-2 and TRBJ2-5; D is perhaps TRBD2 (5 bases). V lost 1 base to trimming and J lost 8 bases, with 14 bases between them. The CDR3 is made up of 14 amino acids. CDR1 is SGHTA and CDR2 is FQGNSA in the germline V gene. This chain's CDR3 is CASSLGVRGITQYF. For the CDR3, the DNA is TGTGCCAGCAGCTTAGGCGTCCGGGGAATCACCCAGTACTTC.

This CDR3 reads CSVQGPGDQPQHF. CDR3 nucleotides: TGCAGCGTTCAGGGGCCAGGGGATCAGCCCCAGCATTTT. The chain recombines TRBV29-1 with TRBJ1-5, with D tentatively TRBD1 (6 bases). The CDR3 has 13 residues. Germline lookup yields CDR1 SQVTM and CDR2 ANQGSEA. Trimming shortened V by 5 bases and J by 5 bases, and 13 bases separated the two germline ends.

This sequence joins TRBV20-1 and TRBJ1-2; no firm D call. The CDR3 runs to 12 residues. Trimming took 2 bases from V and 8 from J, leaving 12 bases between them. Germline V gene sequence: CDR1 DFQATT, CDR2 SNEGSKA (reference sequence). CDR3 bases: TGCAGTGCTAGACCGGGCTCCACGGGCTACACCTTC. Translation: CSARPGSTGYTF.

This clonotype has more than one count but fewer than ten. CDR3 in DNA: TGTGCCAGCAGTTACTCCGGGGGCGACCACACAGATACGCAGTATTTT. Protein: CASSYSGGDHTDTQYF. This rearrangement joins TRBV6-2 or TRBV6-3 to TRBJ2-3; D possibly uses TRBD1 or TRBD2 (6 bases each). The CDR3 length is 16 residues. The germline CDR1 and CDR2 sequences are MNHEY and SVGEGT. Between the trimmed V and J ends, which lost 0 bases and 2 bases, there was a span of 12 bases.

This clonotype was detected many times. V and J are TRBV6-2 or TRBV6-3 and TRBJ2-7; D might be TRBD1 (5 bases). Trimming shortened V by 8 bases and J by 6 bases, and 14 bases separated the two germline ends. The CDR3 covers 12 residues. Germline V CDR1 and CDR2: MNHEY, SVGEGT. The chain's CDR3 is CASEDRSPEQYF. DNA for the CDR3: TGTGCCAGCGAAGACAGATCGCCCGAGCAGTACTTC.